These 9 T cell receptor beta chains originate from one sample sequenced in a study of sequential checkpoint blockade in melanoma. Treatment noted: randomized to nivolumab then ipilimumab (arm A) or the reverse (arm B). The data were produced by immunoSEQ multiplex PCR, yet TCRdb's version contains in-frame clones alone and is incomplete. The sample holds under 20,000 clones, about two thirds seen once. The sample consisted of CD8+ T cells sorted from blood (inferred from file names), taken from a patient given nivolumab and ipilimumab in sequence. These receptors were taken from a human donor with melanoma.

The genes are TRBV15 and TRBJ2-1; 7 nucleotides line up with TRBD2. With V trimmed by 0 bases and J by 0 bases, 5 bases remained unmatched. This CDR3 comprises 17 residues. Germline CDR1 and CDR2: LNHNV and YYDKDF (reference sequence). The DNA for the CDR3 is TGTGCCACCAGCAGAGATTGGGGCGGGAGCTCCTACAATGAGCAGTTCTTC. Amino acid sequence: CATSRDWGGSSYNEQFF.

The chain is built from TRBV28 and TRBJ2-5; 9 positions agree with TRBD1. CDR3 length equals 14 residues. CDR1 and CDR2 from the germline V gene are MDHEN and SYDVKM. V shed 5 bases, J shed 4 bases, and the junction held 5 bases outside the gene matches. In DNA form, the CDR3 reads TGTGCCAGCAGTAACGGACAGGGGAGAGAGACCCAGTACTTC. As protein: CASSNGQGRETQYF.

The V and J genes are TRBV7-9 and TRBJ2-7, with 7 bases fitting TRBD1. Germline loops: CDR1 SEHNR, CDR2 FQNEAQ (reference sequence). This CDR3 is 16 amino acids long. Unmatched junction bases numbered 12, after V lost 5 bases and J lost 2 bases. The CDR3, as DNA: TGTGCCAGCAGCCTGCACAGGGGCAGAGAAGCCTACGAGCAGTACTTC. Protein: CASSLHRGREAYEQYF.

A word on this clone: A read error is likely, as this CDR3 ends without the conserved phenylalanine or tryptophan. The gene calls are TRBV7-2 and TRBJ2-7; 8 nucleotides align to TRBD1. Germline V lookup: CDR1 SGHTA, CDR2 FQGNSA. There are 14 residues in the CDR3. For the CDR3, the DNA is TGTGCCTGCAGCCCGACAGGGGCGCTATACGAGCAGTACTAC. Its protein is CACSPTGALYEQYY.

In its sample, this clone was seen once. The rearrangement uses TRBV28 and TRBJ2-7; 8 bases are a match to TRBD2. V shed 6 bases and J 5 bases; nucleotides not matched to a gene: 9. CDR3 size: 14 residues. Looked up from germline, CDR1 is MDHEN and CDR2 is SYDVKM. CDR3 DNA sequence: TGTGCCAGCAGCCGAGCGGGGGAGTCCCACGAGCAGTACTTC. Its protein product is CASSRAGESHEQYF.

This clone has only one observation. The chain has TRBV19 and TRBJ1-5; D remains unclear. V lost 1 base and J lost 7, with 8 bases in between. The germline gives CDR1 LNHDA, CDR2 SQIVND (reference sequence). This CDR3 contains 13 residues. The CDR3 bases are TGTGCCAGTAGTATAGGAGCAGGACAGCCCCAGCATTTT. Encoded protein: CASSIGAGQPQHF.

J is TRBJ1-2 and V is TRBV28, with TRBD1 identical over 7 bases. V shed 5 bases and J 4 bases; nucleotides not matched to a gene: 4. Looked up from germline, CDR1 is MDHEN and CDR2 is SYDVKM. This CDR3 region has 13 residues. The CDR3 DNA follows: TGTGCCAGCAGTCGGACAGGCTTCTATGGCTACACCTTC. Translated: CASSRTGFYGYTF.

The rearrangement links TRBV6-6 to TRBJ1-2; 10 bases line up with TRBD1. Germline CDR1 is MNHNY and CDR2 is SVGAGI (reference sequence). Trimming removed 10 bases from V and 3 bases from J; junction bases left unmatched: 5. The CDR3 spans 13 residues. The CDR3: CAIRQGAYYGYTF. Written as DNA, the CDR3 is TGTGCCATAAGACAGGGGGCATACTATGGCTACACCTTC.

The chain joins TRBV7-9 to TRBJ2-1; D remains unclear. Trimming cost V 3 bases and J 6 bases, with 12 bases left between them. The CDR3 loop spans 14 amino acids. CDR1 is SEHNR, CDR2 FQNEAQ, per germline (reference sequence). The CDR3 nucleotides read TGTGCCAGCAGCTTCCCTCGACTTGTCAATGAGCAGTTCTTC. As protein: CASSFPRLVNEQFF.